These 12 T cell receptor beta chains originate from one sample sequenced in a study of cytotoxic CD8 clonotypes in ibrutinib-treated CLL (dated by TCRdb to about 2021). Receptor libraries were prepared by the immunoSEQ multiplex PCR assay. The clones in this table, taken by TCRdb from immuneACCESS, are in-frame only. Not every clone is retained; where verified, under half of the shortfall comes from an unresolved V gene, and the cause of the rest is unknown. Counted in this sample were approximately 130,000 clones; 84% of them appeared once. Around 3% of the sample lies in the top ten. In the paper's terms, the time point label means: 24 months on ibrutinib. The source material was PBMCs, sampled after 24 months of ibrutinib treatment. The receptors stem from a human donor with chronic lymphocytic leukemia.

The rearrangement uses TRBV30 and TRBJ2-2; D call uncertain. Germline CDR1 reads GTSNPN; CDR2 reads SVGIG (reference sequence). The CDR3 is 10 amino acids. V lost 4 bases, J lost 3 bases, and 0 bases lay in between. The CDR3 nucleotides read TGTGCCTGGAACACCGGGGAGCTGTTTTTT. It is translated as CAWNTGELFF.

Worth noting for this clone: The identical CDR3 is also encoded by other nucleotide sequences in the sample. The chain links TRBV19 to TRBJ2-7, with D perhaps matching TRBD1 or TRBD2 (5 bases each). V dropped 3 bases and J dropped 0 bases, with 12 bases sitting between them. Germline loops: CDR1 LNHDA, CDR2 SQIVND (reference sequence). This CDR3 contains 15 residues. The CDR3 DNA follows: TGTGCCAGTAGTATTGGGACGGGGAGCTCCTACGAGCAGTACTTC. It translates to CASSIGTGSSYEQYF.

The chain recombines TRBV7-8 with TRBJ2-3; D is uncertain. The V gene lost 5 bases and the J gene lost 4 bases, with 7 bases spanning the gap. CDR3 size: 12 residues. The germline V gene encodes CDR1 SGHVS and CDR2 FQNEAQ. CDR3 DNA sequence: TGTGCCAGCAGCCCTCAGCCAGATACGCAGTATTTT. Translated, it gives CASSPQPDTQYF.

V and J are TRBV5-1 and TRBJ2-5; D is possibly TRBD1 (6 bases). This CDR3 comprises 18 residues. Germline CDR1 reads SGHRS; CDR2 reads YFSETQ. V was pared by 3 bases and J by 0 bases, with 21 bases between. The CDR3 loop is CASSSLGTTNSYQETQYF. Here the CDR3 DNA reads TGCGCCAGCAGCTCACTCGGGACAACCAATTCGTACCAAGAGACCCAGTACTTC.

This clone was detected only once. V gene TRBV28 combines with J gene TRBJ1-1; D remains ambiguous. V was pared by 4 bases and J by 10 bases, with 13 bases between. Germline-derived CDR1 and CDR2 are MDHEN and SYDVKM. The CDR3 has 12 amino acids. CDR3 DNA sequence: TGTGCCAGCAGTTCTTCTTCCCTCGGAGCTTTCTTT. This gives the protein CASSSSSLGAFF. Drawing the rest from reference TRBV28 and TRBJ1-1, the complete variable domain is DVKVTQSSRYLVKRTGEKVFLECVQDMDHENMFWYRQDPGLGLRLIYFSYDVKMKEKGDIPEGYSVSREKKERFSLILESASTNQTSMYLCASSSSSLGAFFGQGTRLTVV.

The genes are TRBV28 and TRBJ2-5; D gene uncertain. This CDR3 is built from 14 residues. Germline V gives CDR1 MDHEN, CDR2 SYDVKM. V shed 5 bases and J shed 4 bases, with 14 bases lying between them. The CDR3 DNA reads as TGTGCCAGCAGTGCTCAACAAATCGGAGAGACCCAGTACTTC. It codes for CASSAQQIGETQYF.

The rearrangement joins TRBV5-1 to TRBJ1-1, with D possibly TRBD1 on 5 matching bases. The CDR3 contains 14 residues. The V end lost 3 bases, the J end lost 8 bases, and 17 bases lay between the germline ends. CDR1 is SGHRS and CDR2 is YFSETQ in the germline V gene. The CDR3 DNA is TGCGCCAGCAGCTCCGGCCCTCGGGGGACGGAAGCTTTCTTT. This encodes CASSSGPRGTEAFF. The full variable domain, completed using reference TRBV5-1 and TRBJ1-1, is KAGVTQTPRYLIKTRGQQVTLSCSPISGHRSVSWYQQTPGQGLQFLFEYFSETQRNKGNFPGRFSGRQFSNSRSEMNVSTLELGDSALYLCASSSGPRGTEAFFGQGTRLTVV.

This clone appeared a few times. The chain joins TRBV19 to TRBJ2-5, with D maybe TRBD1 (6 bases). Trimming took off 1 base at V and 4 bases at J, with 13 bases between the two ends. The CDR3 length is 15 residues. Germline V gene sequence: CDR1 LNHDA, CDR2 SQIVND (reference sequence). The chain's CDR3 is CASSIGQGPGETQYF. The CDR3 DNA is TGTGCCAGTAGTATAGGGCAGGGGCCGGGAGAGACCCAGTACTTC.

V gene TRBV9 combines with J gene TRBJ2-4; the D gene could be TRBD1 or TRBD2 (5 bases each). Trimming pared 0 bases from V and 12 bases from J, leaving 25 bases between. This CDR3 has 17 residues. Germline V gives CDR1 SGDLS, CDR2 YYNGEE. The CDR3 coding sequence is TGTGCCAGCAGCGTAGGGTGGGGGAGTCTCACCGGGAACGATCAGTACTTC. The encoded protein is CASSVGWGSLTGNDQYF.

The chain couples TRBV9 to TRBJ1-4, with 8 bases aligning to TRBD1. This CDR3 has 14 residues. Germline CDR1 and CDR2: SGDLS and YYNGEE. J lost 7 bases, V lost 2 bases, and 4 bases had no gene match. In DNA form, the CDR3 reads TGTGCCAGCAGCGTGCAGGGGGCTGGTGAAAAACTGTTTTTT. Translated, it gives CASSVQGAGEKLFF.

The chain uses TRBV9 and TRBJ2-2; TRBD1 agrees at 7 bases. J gave up 10 bases and V 4 bases, and 10 bases lay outside the gene matches. In germline, CDR1 is SGDLS, CDR2 YYNGEE. The CDR3 has 14 residues. This CDR3 reads CASSTRTGLVELFF. For the CDR3, the DNA is TGTGCCAGCAGCACCCGGACAGGTTTGGTGGAGCTGTTTTTT.

The rearrangement links TRBV18 to TRBJ1-1; D is perhaps TRBD1 (5 bases). V was clipped by 3 bases and J by 1 base, with 9 bases between them. The CDR3 length is 14 residues. Germline V lookup: CDR1 KGHSH, CDR2 LQKENI. The CDR3 here is CASSPIGGNTEAFF. DNA of the CDR3: TGTGCCAGCTCACCGATCGGGGGGAACACTGAAGCTTTCTTT.